This paragraph covers one T cell receptor (beta chain) sequence. This receptor's antigen is unknown. No quality values exist for individual bases; no much larger clone is one base distant. The CDR3 has 13 amino acids, counting the end cysteine and phenylalanine. Left in the record is the CDR3 DNA by itself, 39 bases read in frame from the first base. Looking up the germline V gene (reference sequence) yields CDR1 GTSNPN and CDR2 SVGIG. V and J lose 5 bases and 1 base, and a span of 11 bases separates them. TCRbeta CDR3 regions were amplified from genomic DNA using the immunoSEQ Assay, a bias-controlled multiplex PCR. The paper's processing steps were these. The number of nucleated cells in each sample was estimated by amplification of reference gene primers within the assay. To quantify the absolute abundance of each unique TCRbeta CDR3 rearrangement, sequence reads were collapsed and filtered. For each sample, productive Simpson clonality was calculated by taking the square root of Simpson's diversity index across productive rearrangements. Sourced from immuneACCESS, this table was stored by TCRdb with only in-frame sequences that have V and J called. A share of the clones is absent; for the studies checked, an unresolved V gene accounts for under half, and the remainder has no known explanation. For V, J and clone size, that table is used; D and trimming come from the DNA. The table for this sample lists some 150,000 clones; about 85% of them were counted only once. The ten largest clones take up around 15% of the sample.

This specimen belongs to a study of blood T cell repertoires in COVID-19 (dated by TCRdb to 2020 to 2021). Looking at the study overall: The collaborator samples originated in the United States, Italy and Spain and spanned the acute and convalescent phases of COVID-19. The prospective study material was composed of cDNA or gDNA derived from T cells, B-cell-depleted T cells, or PBMCs. Subjects who had been exposed to COVID-19, were actively infected with it, or had recovered from it provided the deeply sampled blood TCRbeta repertoires that made up the dataset. The repertoires were made available in a free public database intended to serve as a resource for research on the immune response to SARS-CoV-2. Samples were obtained from the ongoing ImmuneRACE study (first 160 participants) and from about 1,300 subjects provided by 6 global collaborators. Nearly every sample came with metadata listing a de-identified subject ID, COVID-19 status, age in years and sex. Where available, HLA class I and class II types were obtained from metadata supplied by the sample provider rather than from assay-based typing. The full study reports these points: The amount of clinical and demographic metadata varied by source and participant and was provided uncurated.

At one collaborating source in Seattle, patients were enrolled during active infection and were followed longitudinally through the course of disease. Whole blood was collected in K2EDTA tubes by collaborating institutions according to the institutions' own protocols. For TCRbeta analysis, collaborator samples were shipped as frozen whole blood, as isolated PBMCs, or as DNA extracted from either sample type. This receptor was identified in a woman between 65 and 79 years old with COVID-19, enrolled during active disease. The chain employs TRBV30 and TRBJ1-1; no D gene can be assigned with confidence. The source material was peripheral blood. The CDR3 reads as follows: CAWRRRSNTEAFF. The DNA sequence is given as TGTGCCTGGCGGCGCAGGTCGAACACTGAAGCTTTCTTT.